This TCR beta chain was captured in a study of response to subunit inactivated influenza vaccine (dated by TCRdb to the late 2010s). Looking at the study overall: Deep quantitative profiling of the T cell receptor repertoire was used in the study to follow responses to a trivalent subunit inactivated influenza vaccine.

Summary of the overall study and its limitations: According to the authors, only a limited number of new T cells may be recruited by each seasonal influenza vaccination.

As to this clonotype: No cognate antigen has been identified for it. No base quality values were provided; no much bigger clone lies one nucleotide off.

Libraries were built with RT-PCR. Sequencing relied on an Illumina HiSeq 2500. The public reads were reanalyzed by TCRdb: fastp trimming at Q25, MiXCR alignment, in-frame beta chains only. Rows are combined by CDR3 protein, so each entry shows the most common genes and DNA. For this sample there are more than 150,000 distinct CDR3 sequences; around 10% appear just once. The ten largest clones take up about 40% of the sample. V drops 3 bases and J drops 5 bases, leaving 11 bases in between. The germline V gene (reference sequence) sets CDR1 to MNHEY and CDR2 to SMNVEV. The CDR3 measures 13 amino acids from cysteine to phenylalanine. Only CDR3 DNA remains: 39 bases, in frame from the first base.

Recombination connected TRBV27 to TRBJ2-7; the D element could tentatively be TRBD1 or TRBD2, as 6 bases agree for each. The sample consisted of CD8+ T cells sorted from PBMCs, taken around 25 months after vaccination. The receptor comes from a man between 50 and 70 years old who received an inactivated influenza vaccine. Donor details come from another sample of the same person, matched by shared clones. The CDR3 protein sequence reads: CASSFMGGHEQYF. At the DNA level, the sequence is TGTGCCAGCAGTTTTATGGGGGGCCACGAGCAGTACTTC.